This T cell receptor (beta chain) was obtained from a study of blood T cell repertoires in COVID-19. Some clones are missing from TCRdb's copy, which holds only in-frame ones; the method was immunoSEQ multiplex PCR. The sample yields about 150,000 clones, around 89% seen once. Germline values: CDR1 SGHRS, CDR2 YFSETQ. Germline trimming cut 7 bases from V and 2 bases from J; bases unmatched to any gene: 9. This CDR3 is 16 amino acids long. The genes are TRBV5-1 and TRBJ2-1; 10 bases fit TRBD2. The TCR sequence derives from a man aged 18 to 30 with COVID-19, enrolled during active disease. Sequenced sample: peripheral blood. The CDR3 region has the DNA TGCGCCAGCGCCCCTCGAACTAGCGGGGCCTACAATGAGCAGTTCTTC. Its protein is CASAPRTSGAYNEQFF.